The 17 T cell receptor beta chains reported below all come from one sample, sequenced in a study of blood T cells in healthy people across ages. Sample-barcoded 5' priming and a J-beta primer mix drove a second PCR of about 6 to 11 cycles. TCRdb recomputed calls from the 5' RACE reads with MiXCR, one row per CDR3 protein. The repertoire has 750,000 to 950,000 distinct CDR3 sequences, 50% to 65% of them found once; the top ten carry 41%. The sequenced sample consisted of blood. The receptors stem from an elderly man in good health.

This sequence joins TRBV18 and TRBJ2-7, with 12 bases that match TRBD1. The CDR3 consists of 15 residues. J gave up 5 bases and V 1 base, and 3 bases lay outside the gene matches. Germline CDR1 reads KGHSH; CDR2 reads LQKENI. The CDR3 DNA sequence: TGTGCCAGCTCACCACTGGGACAGGGGGCCGACGAGCAGTACTTC. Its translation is CASSPLGQGADEQYF. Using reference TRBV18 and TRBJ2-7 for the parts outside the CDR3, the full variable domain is NAGVMQNPRHLVRRRGQEARLRCSPMKGHSHVYWYRQLPEEGLKFMVYLQKENIIDESGMPKERFSAEFPKEGPSILRIQQVVRGDSAAYFCASSPLGQGADEQYFGPGTRLTVT.

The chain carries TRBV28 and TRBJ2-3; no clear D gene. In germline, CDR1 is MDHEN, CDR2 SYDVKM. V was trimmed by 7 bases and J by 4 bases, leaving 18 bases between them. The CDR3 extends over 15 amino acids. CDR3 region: CASKTPMGNPDTQYF. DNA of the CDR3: TGTGCCAGCAAAACGCCGATGGGTAACCCAGATACGCAGTATTTT.

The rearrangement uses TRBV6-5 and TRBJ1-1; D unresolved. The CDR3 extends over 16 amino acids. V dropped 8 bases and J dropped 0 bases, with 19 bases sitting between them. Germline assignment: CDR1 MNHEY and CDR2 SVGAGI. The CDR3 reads CASSIGGGRVNTEAFF. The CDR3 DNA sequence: TGTGCCAGCTCAATAGGCGGAGGGCGGGTGAACACTGAAGCTTTCTTT.

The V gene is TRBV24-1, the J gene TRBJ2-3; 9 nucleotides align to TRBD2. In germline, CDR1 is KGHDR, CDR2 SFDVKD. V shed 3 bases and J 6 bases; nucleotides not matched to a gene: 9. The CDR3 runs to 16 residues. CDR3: CATSDPGLAHEDTQYF. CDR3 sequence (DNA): TGTGCCACCAGTGATCCCGGACTAGCGCATGAGGATACGCAGTATTTT.

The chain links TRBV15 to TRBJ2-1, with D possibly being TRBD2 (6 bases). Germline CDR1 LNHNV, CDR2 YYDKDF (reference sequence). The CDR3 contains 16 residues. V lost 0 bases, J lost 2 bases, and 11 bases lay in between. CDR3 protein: CATSRDAGLAYNEQFF. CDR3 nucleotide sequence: TGTGCCACCAGCAGAGATGCGGGACTCGCCTACAATGAGCAGTTCTTC.

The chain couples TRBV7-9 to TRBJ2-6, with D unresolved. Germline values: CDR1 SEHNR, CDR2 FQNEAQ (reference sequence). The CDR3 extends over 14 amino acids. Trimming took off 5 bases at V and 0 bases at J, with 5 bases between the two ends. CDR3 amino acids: CASSDLSGANVLTF. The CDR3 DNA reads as TGTGCCAGCAGCGACCTCTCTGGGGCCAACGTCCTGACTTTC.

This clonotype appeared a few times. The CDR3 DNA is TGTGCCAGCAGCTTACGTACCGAGCAGTACTTC. As protein: CASSLRTEQYF. The chain recombines TRBV7-9 with TRBJ2-7; D gene ambiguous. CDR1 is SEHNR, CDR2 FQNEAQ, per germline (reference sequence). V was trimmed by 2 bases and J by 6 bases, leaving 5 bases between them. The CDR3 length is 11 residues.

The CDR3 loop is CASSRTVANYGYTF. Here the CDR3 DNA reads TGTGCCAGCAGCAGGACAGTAGCTAACTATGGCTACACCTTC. The V gene is TRBV7-2, the J gene TRBJ1-2; perhaps TRBD1 as D (6 bases). Germline V gene sequence: CDR1 SGHTA, CDR2 FQGNSA. The CDR3 runs to 14 residues. V was pared by 5 bases and J by 0 bases, with 10 bases between.

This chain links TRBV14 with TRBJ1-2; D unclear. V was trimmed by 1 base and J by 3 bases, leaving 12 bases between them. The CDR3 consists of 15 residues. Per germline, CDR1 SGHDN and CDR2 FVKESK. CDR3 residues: CASSQGHTRDYGYTF. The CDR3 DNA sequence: TGTGCCAGCAGCCAAGGGCACACGAGGGACTATGGCTACACCTTC.

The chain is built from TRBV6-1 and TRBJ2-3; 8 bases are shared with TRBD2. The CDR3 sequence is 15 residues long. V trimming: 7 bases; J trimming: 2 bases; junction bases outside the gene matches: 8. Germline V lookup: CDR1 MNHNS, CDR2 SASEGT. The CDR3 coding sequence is TGTGCCAGCACCGGACTAGCTACCACCACAGATACGCAGTATTTT. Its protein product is CASTGLATTTDTQYF.

The CDR3, as DNA: TGTGCCATCAGTGAGTCCCCGGTCAGGGACCGCAATCAGCCCCAGCATTTT. This sequence encodes CAISESPVRDRNQPQHF. This chain joins TRBV10-3 and TRBJ1-5, with a weak D call TRBD1 (5 bases). Germline V lookup: CDR1 ENHRY, CDR2 SYGVKD. The CDR3 sequence is 17 residues long. Trimming left V 0 bases short and J 2 bases short, with 14 bases between.

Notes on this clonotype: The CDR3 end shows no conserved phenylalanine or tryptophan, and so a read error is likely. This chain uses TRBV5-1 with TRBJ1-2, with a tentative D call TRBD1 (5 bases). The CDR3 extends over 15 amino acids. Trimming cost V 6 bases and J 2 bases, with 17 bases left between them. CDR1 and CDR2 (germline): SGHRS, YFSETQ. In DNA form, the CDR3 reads TGCGCCAGCAAATTGACCACGGGGGAGAACTATGGCTACACCTCC. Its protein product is CASKLTTGENYGYTS.

CDR3 sequence: CASSAGLAGVGEQYF. CDR3 sequence (DNA): TGTGCCAGCAGCGCGGGACTAGCGGGAGTCGGGGAGCAGTACTTC. This chain joins TRBV11-2 and TRBJ2-5; TRBD2 matches at 14 bases. This CDR3 comprises 15 residues. Looked up from germline, CDR1 is SGHAT and CDR2 is FQNNGV. Losses at the gene ends were 5 bases for V and 11 bases for J; bases not matched to a gene: 10. The whole variable domain, remainder taken from reference TRBV11-2 and TRBJ2-5, is EAGVAQSPRYKIIEKRQSVAFWCNPISGHATLYWYQQILGQGPKLLIQFQNNGVVDDSQLPKDRFSAERLKGVDSTLKIQPAKLEDSAVYLCASSAGLAGVGEQYFGPGTRLLVL.

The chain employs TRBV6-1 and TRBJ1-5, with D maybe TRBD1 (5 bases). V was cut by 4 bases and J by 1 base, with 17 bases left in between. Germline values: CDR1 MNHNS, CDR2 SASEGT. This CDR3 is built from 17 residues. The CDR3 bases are TGTGCCAGCAGTGTTAATACCGGGACCTGGAGCAATCAGCCCCAGCATTTT. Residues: CASSVNTGTWSNQPQHF.

CDR3 loop: CSVAVANYNEQFF. Written as DNA, the CDR3 is TGCAGCGTTGCCGTGGCTAACTACAATGAGCAGTTCTTC. The chain joins TRBV29-1 to TRBJ2-1; no definite D call. Germline loops: CDR1 SQVTM, CDR2 ANQGSEA. CDR3 length: 13 residues. V lost 4 bases to trimming and J lost 3 bases, with 10 bases between them.

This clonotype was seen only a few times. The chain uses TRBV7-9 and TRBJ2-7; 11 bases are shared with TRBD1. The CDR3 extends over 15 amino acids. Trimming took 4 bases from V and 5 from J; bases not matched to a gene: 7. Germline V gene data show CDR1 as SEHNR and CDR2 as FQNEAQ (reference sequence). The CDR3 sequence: CASSSGQGAGHEQYF. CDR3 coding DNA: TGTGCCAGCAGCTCCGGACAGGGGGCAGGCCACGAGCAGTACTTC.

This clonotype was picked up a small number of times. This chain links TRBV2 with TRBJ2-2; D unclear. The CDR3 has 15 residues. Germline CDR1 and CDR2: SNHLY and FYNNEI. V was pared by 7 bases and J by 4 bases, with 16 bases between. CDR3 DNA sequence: TGTGCCAGCATCTCTAATAGTGGAAGCACCGGGGAGCTGTTTTTT. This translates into CASISNSGSTGELFF. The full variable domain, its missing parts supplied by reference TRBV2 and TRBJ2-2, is EPEVTQTPSHQVTQMGQEVILRCVPISNHLYFYWYRQILGQKVEFLVSFYNNEISEKSEIFDDQFSVERPDGSNFTLKIRSTKLEDSAMYFCASISNSGSTGELFFGEGSRLTVL.